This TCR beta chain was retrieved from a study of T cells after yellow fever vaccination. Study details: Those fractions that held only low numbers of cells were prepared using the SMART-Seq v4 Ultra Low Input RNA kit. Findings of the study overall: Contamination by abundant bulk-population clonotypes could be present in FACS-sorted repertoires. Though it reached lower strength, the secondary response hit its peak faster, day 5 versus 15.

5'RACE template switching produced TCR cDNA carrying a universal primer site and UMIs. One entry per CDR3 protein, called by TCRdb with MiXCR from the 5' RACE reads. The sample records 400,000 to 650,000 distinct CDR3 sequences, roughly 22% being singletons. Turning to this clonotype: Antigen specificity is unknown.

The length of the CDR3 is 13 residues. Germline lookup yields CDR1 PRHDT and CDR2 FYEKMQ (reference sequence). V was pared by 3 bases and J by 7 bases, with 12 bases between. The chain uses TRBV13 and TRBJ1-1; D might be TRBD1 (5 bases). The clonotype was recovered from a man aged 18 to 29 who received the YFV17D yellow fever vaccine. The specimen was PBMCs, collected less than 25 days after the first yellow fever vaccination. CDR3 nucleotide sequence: TGTGCCAGCAGCTTGGAGGGGAGAAGTGAAGCTTTCTTT. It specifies CASSLEGRSEAFF.